This is a list of T cell receptor beta chains from one sample in a study of T cell responses to AZD1222 COVID-19 vaccine. Some clones are missing from TCRdb's copy, which holds only in-frame ones; the method was immunoSEQ multiplex PCR. The sample yields roughly 130,000 clones, 75% to 90% seen once. The specimen was peripheral blood, collected on day 0 of AZD1222 vaccination. Every receptor here comes from an adult in good health. CDR3s include the opening cysteine and the closing phenylalanine or tryptophan.

TRBJ2-5,TRBV5-1,CASSPGTSGETQYF
TRBJ1-2,TRBV28,CASTQTGKDYGYTF
TRBJ2-1,TRBV9,CASSARDFLNEQFF
TRBJ1-1,TRBV4-3,CASSQDQGLMAEAFF
TRBJ1-1,TRBV21-1,CASSRDRGEDTEAFF
TRBJ1-5,TRBV7-6,CASSLAEGYNQPQHF
TRBJ2-2,TRBV5-5,CASSLEPGPGVELFF
TRBJ2-1,TRBV29-1,CSVEKDRGAYNEQFF
TRBJ2-7,TRBV28,CASGLIYEQYF
TRBJ2-1,TRBV4-3,CASSQDRLNEQFF
TRBJ2-3,TRBV5-1,CASSLGMSTSTDTQYF
TRBJ1-2,TRBV28,CASSLGGPPYDYTF
TRBJ1-3,TRBV28,CASSAPPGSVGNTIYF
TRBJ2-5,TRBV12-3/TRBV12-4,CASSLTSPETQYF
TRBJ1-1,TRBV10-3,CAIRAGPGDEAFF
TRBJ2-2,TRBV5-5,CASSLTGANTGELFF
TRBJ1-1,TRBV3-1/TRBV3-2,CASSQDRIQGTEAFF
TRBJ2-3,TRBV12-5,CASGLAGTASTDTQYF
TRBJ1-2,TRBV6-5,CASSYSRGVANYGYTF
TRBJ2-7,TRBV6-5,CASSWTGATYEQYF
TRBJ1-6,TRBV7-9,CASSSSLDSPLHF